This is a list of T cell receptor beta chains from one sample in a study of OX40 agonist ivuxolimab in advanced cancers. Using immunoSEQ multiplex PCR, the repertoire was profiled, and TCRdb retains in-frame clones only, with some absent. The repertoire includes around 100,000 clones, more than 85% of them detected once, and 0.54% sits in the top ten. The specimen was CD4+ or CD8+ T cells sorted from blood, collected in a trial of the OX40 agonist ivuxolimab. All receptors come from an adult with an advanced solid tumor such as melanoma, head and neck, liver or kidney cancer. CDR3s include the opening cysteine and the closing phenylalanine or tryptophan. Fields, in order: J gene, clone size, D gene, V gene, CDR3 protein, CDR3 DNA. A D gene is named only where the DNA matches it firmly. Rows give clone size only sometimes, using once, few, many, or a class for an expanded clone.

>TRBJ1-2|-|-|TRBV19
CASSMWGNKANYGYTF
TGTGCCAGTAGTATGTGGGGGAACAAAGCTAACTATGGCTACACCTTC
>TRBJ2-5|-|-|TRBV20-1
CSVSDQETQYF
TGCAGTGTCTCGGACCAAGAGACCCAGTACTTC
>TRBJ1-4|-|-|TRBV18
CASSLWGADEKLFF
TGTGCCAGCTCCCTATGGGGGGCAGATGAAAAACTGTTTTTT
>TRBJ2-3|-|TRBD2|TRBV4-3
CASSYTGTSDTDTQYF
TGCGCCAGCAGCTACACCGGGACTAGCGACACAGATACGCAGTATTTT
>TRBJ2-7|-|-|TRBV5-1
CASSGWSSYEQYF
TGCGCCAGCAGCGGGTGGAGCTCCTACGAGCAGTACTTC
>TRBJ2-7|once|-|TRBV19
CASSITGNSYEQYF
TGTGCCAGTAGTATTACCGGGAATTCCTACGAGCAGTACTTC
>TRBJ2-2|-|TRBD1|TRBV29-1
CSVVPGQRNTGELFF
TGCAGCGTTGTCCCGGGACAGAGGAACACCGGGGAGCTGTTTTTT
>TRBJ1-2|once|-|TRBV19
CASSMGARGYTF
TGTGCCAGTAGTATGGGGGCGCGTGGCTACACCTTC
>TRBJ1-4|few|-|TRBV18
CASSPGNEKLFF
TGTGCCAGCTCACCGGGGAATGAAAAACTGTTTTTT
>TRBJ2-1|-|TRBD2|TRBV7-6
CASSTLAGASQFF
TGTGCCAGCAGCACCCTAGCGGGAGCCTCTCAGTTCTTC
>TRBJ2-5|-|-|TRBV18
CASSRQEYQETQYF
TGTGCCAGCTCACGACAGGAGTACCAAGAGACCCAGTACTTC
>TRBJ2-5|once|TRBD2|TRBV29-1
CSVRTSGRETQYF
TGCAGCGTTAGGACTAGCGGGAGAGAGACCCAGTACTTC
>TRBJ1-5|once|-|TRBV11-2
CASSLGQVSGQPQHF
TGTGCCAGCAGCTTAGGGCAGGTGAGCGGCCAGCCCCAGCATTTT
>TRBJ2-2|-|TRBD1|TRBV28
CASRHDRVGTGELFF
TGTGCCAGCAGACATGACAGGGTGGGCACCGGGGAGCTGTTTTTT
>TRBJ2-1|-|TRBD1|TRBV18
CASSPGTGLYNEQFF
TGTGCCAGCTCACCCGGGACAGGGTTATACAATGAGCAGTTCTTC
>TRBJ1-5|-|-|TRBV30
CAWSIGNQPQHF
TGTGCCTGGAGTATAGGGAATCAGCCCCAGCATTTT
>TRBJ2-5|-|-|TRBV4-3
CASSQGRGAKETQYF
TGCGCCAGCAGCCAAGGGAGGGGGGCCAAAGAGACCCAGTACTTC
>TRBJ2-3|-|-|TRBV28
CASSLRGATDTQYF
TGTGCCAGCAGTTTAAGGGGAGCCACAGATACGCAGTATTTT
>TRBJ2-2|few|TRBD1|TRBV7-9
CASSFGQGFSTGELFF
TGTGCCAGCAGCTTTGGACAGGGTTTTTCAACCGGGGAGCTGTTTTTT
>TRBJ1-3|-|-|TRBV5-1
CASSPGEGTNTIYF
TGCGCCAGCAGCCCTGGCGAAGGGACGAACACCATATATTTT
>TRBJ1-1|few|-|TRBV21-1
CASSKGEVENTEAFF
TGTGCCAGCAGCAAAGGGGAGGTCGAGAACACTGAAGCTTTCTTT
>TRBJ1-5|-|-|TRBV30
CAWSSGSNQPQHF
TGTGCCTGGAGTAGTGGGAGCAATCAGCCCCAGCATTTT
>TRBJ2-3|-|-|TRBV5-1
CASSLFGGRSPDTQYF
TGCGCCAGCAGCTTATTCGGGGGACGGTCGCCGGATACGCAGTATTTT
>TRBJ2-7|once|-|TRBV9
CASSVEFSGEQYF
TGTGCCAGCAGCGTAGAATTTTCCGGCGAGCAGTACTTC
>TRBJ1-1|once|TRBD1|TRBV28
CASSLGPSTGVKTEAFF
TGTGCCAGCAGTTTGGGGCCCTCGACAGGGGTCAAGACTGAAGCTTTCTTT
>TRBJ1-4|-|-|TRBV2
CASSAFRGLFF
TGTGCCAGCAGCGCCTTCCGGGGACTGTTTTTT